A selection of T cell receptor beta chains follows, all from one sample in a study of shared clonotypes between healthy human individuals. Assay: immunoSEQ multiplex PCR; the TCRdb copy retains only in-frame clones and omits some. The sample lists approximately 700,000 clones, more than 70% seen once, with around 2% in the top ten. The sequenced material came from memory CD4+ T cells sorted from blood. All receptors derive from a woman aged 25 to 39 in good health. CDR3s leave out the opening cysteine and the closing phenylalanine or tryptophan. Fields, in order: V gene, clone size, CDR3 protein. Size is omitted from some rows. Given values are once, few, many or a class for expanded clones.

TRBV9,once,ASSVRGDDTEAF
TRBV6-1,-,ASISAQGDYEQY
TRBV5-1,few,ASRTAARGTDTQY
TRBV19,-,ASSNPGTTYEQY
TRBV30,-,AWSGVRVNGTEAF
TRBV28,-,ASSFYRDRTYEQY
TRBV25-1,once,ASRGRNTDTQY
TRBV15,-,ATSRSGQAVYGYT
TRBV7-2,-,ASSPHRSVSEQY
TRBV7-2,few,ASSGGLAGVETQY
TRBV5-8,-,ASSLGLAGTNEQF
TRBV7-3,-,ASSSNPRTVTDTQY
TRBV19,-,ASSIAGLAATYEQY
TRBV7-9,-,ASSFPNDRANTEAF
TRBV4-2,once,ASSRRRDYLYNEQF
TRBV6-1,-,ASSGRENTEAF
TRBV18,few,ASSPQDTQY
TRBV5-4,-,ASSPFAGASYEQY
TRBV5-4,-,ASSLRRLAGGPPSTDTQY
TRBV28,once,ASSFPAGGNQPQH
TRBV6-5,-,ASSYVGHTSGNEQF
TRBV5-1,-,ASSMSSPPETQY
TRBV5-1,-,ASSVNSGSYNEQF
TRBV2,-,ASTHSGGAYEQY
TRBV4-1,-,ASRLDRGSIYEQY
TRBV27,-,ASSLAPKTDTQY
TRBV6-5,few,ASSYTTQVELTEAF
TRBV5-1,-,ASSTSRLAVHNEQF
TRBV15,-,ATSRDLTNTDTQY
TRBV6-5,-,ASSPGRANEKLF
TRBV28,-,ASSPPTDRLRGEKLF
TRBV5-1,-,ASSLGGPSGNYEQY
TRBV5-8,-,ASSLGRGGYT
TRBV19,once,ASMRDRGIDTEAF
TRBV7-2,-,ASRPPGTRNTGELF
TRBV23-1,-,ARDSRTPGELF
TRBV10-1,-,ASSAYRETPLYEQY
TRBV6-1,few,ASSDLTGPNYGYT
TRBV19,-,ASSTERLAGPMGEQF
TRBV6-1,-,ASSEGQGGYEQY
TRBV19,-,ASSIKAGEQY
TRBV19,few,ASSISGHEQY
TRBV30,-,AGDGGSVGLRPDTQY
TRBV7-3,-,ASSPTVSRDREYSNQPQH
TRBV30,few,AWSVSPGEDTQY
TRBV10-3,few,AIAEESSRDTQY